The clone carrying this TCR beta chain occurred a few times. Its target is not known. This sample is drawn from a study of beta chain features in type 1 diabetes. Study-level findings and limits: For Type 1 diabetes patients, all four CD4+ subsets carried TCRB CDR3s that were moderately but significantly shorter.

Sorted CD4+ subsets: naive, central memory, regulatory, stem cell-like memory (CD45RO/CCR7/CD25/CD127/CD95/CD27 panel). Expressed TCRB transcripts were sequenced because the entire RNA isolate underwent reverse transcription. The assay was immunoSEQ multiplex PCR, and TCRdb's table has in-frame clones only and misses some. The sample shows approximately 600,000 clones, 12% of them seen only once. There are 13 residues in the CDR3. The V end was cut by 6 bases, the J end by 4 bases, with 9 bases between. CDR1 is SGHAT and CDR2 is FQNNGV in the germline V gene. Source material: naive CD4+ T cells from blood. The TCR comes from a man under 40 with type 1 diabetes. The chain uses TRBV11-2 and TRBJ1-4, with TRBD1 as a possible D gene (6 bases). CDR3 in DNA: TGTGCCAGCAGAAGGACAGTTAATGAAAAACTGTTTTTT. Protein sequence: CASRRTVNEKLFF.